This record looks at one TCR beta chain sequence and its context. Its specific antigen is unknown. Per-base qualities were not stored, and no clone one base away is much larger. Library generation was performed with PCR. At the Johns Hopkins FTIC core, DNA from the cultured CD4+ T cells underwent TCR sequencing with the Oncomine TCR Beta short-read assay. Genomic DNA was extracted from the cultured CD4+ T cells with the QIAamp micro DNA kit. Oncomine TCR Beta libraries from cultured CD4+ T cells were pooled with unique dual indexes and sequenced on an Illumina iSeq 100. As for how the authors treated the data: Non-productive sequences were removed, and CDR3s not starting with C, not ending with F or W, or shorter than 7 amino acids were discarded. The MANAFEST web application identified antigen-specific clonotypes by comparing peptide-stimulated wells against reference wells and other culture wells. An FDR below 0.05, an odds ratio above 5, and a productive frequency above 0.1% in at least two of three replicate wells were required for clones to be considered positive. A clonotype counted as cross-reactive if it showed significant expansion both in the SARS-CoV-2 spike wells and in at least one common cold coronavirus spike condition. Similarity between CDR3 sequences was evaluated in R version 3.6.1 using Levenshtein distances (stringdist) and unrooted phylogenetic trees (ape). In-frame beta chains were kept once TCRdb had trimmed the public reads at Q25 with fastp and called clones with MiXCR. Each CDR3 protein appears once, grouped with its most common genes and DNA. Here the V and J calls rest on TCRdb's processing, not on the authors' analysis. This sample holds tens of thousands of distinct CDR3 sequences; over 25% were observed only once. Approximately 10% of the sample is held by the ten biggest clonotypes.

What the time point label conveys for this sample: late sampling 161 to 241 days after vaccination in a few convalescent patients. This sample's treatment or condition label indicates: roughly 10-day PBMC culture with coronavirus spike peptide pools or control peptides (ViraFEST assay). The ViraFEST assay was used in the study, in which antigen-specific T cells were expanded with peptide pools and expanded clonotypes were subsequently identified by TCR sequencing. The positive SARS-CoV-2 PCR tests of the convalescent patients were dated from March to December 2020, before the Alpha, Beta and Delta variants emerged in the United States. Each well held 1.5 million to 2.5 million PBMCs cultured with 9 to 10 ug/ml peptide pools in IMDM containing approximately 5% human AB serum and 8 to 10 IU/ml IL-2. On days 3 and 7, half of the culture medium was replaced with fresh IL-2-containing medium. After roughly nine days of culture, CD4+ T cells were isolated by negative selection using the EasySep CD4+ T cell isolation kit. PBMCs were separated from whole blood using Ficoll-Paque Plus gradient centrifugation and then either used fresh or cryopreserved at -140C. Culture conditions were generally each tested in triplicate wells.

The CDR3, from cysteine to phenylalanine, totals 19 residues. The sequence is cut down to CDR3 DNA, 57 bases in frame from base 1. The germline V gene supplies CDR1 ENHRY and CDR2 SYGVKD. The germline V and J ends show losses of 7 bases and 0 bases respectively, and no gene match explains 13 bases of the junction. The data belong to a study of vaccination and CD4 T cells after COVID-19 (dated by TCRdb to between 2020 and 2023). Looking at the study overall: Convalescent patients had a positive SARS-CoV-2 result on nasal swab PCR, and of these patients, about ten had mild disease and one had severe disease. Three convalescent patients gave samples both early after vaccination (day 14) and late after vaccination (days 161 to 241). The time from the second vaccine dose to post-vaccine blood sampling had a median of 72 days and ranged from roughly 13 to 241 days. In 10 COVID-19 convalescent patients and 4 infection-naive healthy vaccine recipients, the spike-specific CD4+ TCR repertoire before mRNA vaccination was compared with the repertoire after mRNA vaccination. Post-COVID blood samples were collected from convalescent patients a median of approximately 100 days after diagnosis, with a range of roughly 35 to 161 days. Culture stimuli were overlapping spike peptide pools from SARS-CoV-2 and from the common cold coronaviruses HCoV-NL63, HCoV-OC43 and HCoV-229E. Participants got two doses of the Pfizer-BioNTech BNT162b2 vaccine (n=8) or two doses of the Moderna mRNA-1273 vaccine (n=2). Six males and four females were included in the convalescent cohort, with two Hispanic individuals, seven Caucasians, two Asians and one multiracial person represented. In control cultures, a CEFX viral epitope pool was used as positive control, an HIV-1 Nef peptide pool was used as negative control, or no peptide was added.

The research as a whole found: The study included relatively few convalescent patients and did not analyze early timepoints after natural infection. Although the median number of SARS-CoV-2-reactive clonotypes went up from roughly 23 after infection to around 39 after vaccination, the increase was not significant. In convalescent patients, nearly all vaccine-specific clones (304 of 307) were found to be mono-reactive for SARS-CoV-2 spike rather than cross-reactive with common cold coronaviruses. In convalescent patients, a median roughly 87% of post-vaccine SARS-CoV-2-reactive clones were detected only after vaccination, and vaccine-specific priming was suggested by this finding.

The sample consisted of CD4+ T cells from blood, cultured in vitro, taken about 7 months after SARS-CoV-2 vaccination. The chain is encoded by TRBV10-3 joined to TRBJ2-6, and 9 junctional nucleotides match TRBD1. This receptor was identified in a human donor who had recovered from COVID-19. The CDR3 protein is CAITGVGDRDSSGANVLTF. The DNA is TGTGCCATCACCGGAGTGGGGGACAGGGATAGCTCTGGGGCCAACGTCCTGACTTTC.